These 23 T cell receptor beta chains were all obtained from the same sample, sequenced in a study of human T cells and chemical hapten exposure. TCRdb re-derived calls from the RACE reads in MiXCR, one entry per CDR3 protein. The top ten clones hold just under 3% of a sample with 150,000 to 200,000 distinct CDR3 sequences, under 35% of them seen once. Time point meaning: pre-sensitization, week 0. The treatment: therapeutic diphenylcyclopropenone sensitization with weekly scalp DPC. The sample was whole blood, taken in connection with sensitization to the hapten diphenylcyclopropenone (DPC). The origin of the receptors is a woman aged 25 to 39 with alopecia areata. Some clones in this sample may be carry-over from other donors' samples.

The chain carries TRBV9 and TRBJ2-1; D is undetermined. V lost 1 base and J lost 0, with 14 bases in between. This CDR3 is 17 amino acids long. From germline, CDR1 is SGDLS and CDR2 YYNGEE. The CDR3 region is CASSVTAAISSYNEQFF. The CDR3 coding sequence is TGTGCCAGCAGCGTAACGGCAGCCATTAGCTCCTACAATGAGCAGTTCTTC. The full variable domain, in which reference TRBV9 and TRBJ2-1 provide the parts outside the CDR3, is DSGVTQTPKHLITATGQRVTLRCSPRSGDLSVYWYQQSLDQGLQFLIQYYNGEERAKGNILERFSAQQFPDLHSELNLSSLELGDSALYFCASSVTAAISSYNEQFFGPGTRLTVL.

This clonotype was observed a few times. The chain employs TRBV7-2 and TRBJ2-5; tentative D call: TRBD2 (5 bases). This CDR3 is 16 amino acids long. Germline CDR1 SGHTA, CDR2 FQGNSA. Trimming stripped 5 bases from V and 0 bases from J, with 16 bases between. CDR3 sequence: CASSLTASIYQETQYF. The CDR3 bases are TGTGCCAGCAGCCTCACGGCTAGCATATACCAAGAGACCCAGTACTTC.

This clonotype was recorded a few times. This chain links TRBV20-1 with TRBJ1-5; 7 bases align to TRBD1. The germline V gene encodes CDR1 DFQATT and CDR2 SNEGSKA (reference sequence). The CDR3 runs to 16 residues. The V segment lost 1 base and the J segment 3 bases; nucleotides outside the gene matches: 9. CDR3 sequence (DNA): TGCAGTGCTAGAGTGGGGTTAGGGGGCCCCAATCAGCCCCAGCATTTT. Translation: CSARVGLGGPNQPQHF.

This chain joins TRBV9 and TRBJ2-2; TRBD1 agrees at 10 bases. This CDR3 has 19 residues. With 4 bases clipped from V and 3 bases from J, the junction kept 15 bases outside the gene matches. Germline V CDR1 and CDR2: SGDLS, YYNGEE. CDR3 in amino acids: CASSLRQVDRGRDTGELFF. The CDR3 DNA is TGTGCCAGCAGCCTCCGCCAAGTAGACAGGGGGCGAGACACCGGGGAGCTGTTTTTT.

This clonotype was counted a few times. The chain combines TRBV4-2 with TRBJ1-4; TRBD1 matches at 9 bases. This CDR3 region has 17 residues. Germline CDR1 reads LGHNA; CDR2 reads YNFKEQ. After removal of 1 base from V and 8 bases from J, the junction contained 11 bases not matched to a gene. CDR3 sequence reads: CASSQAPGGGQGEKLFF. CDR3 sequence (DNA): TGTGCCAGCAGCCAAGCCCCCGGGGGGGGACAGGGAGAAAAACTGTTTTTT.

The CDR3 protein is CASSLVGTGGYEQYF. The CDR3 bases are TGCGCCAGCAGCTTGGTTGGGACAGGGGGCTACGAGCAGTACTTC. This sequence joins TRBV5-1 and TRBJ2-7; 11 bases are shared with TRBD1. Germline V lookup: CDR1 SGHRS, CDR2 YFSETQ. The CDR3 loop spans 15 amino acids. J was trimmed by 3 bases and V by 0 bases; bases with no gene match: 2.

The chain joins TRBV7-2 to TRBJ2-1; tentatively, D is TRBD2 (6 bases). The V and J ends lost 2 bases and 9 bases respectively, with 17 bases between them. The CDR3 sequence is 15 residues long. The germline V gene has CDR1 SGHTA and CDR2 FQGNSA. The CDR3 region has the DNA TGTGCCAGCAGCTTACTTAGGTCCGCCGGGGGTGAGCAGTTCTTC. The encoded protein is CASSLLRSAGGEQFF. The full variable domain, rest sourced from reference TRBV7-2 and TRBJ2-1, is GAGVSQSPSNKVTEKGKDVELRCDPISGHTALYWYRQSLGQGLEFLIYFQGNSAPDKSGLPSDRFSAERTGGSVSTLTIQRTQQEDSAVYLCASSLLRSAGGEQFFGPGTRLTVL.

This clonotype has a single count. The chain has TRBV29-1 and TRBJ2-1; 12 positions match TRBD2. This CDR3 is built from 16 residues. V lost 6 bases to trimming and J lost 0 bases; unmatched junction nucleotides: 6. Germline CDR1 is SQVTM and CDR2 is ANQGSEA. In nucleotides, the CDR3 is TGCAGCGTGCTAGCGGGAGGGCCCAGCTCCTACAATGAGCAGTTCTTC. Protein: CSVLAGGPSSYNEQFF.

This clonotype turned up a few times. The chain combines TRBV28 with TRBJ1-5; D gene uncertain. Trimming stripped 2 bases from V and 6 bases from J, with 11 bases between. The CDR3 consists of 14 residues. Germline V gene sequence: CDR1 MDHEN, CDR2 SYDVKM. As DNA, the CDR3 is TGTGCCAGCAGTTTACGTCGCCTTGCTCAGCCCCAGCATTTT. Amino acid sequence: CASSLRRLAQPQHF. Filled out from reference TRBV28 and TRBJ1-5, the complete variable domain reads DVKVTQSSRYLVKRTGEKVFLECVQDMDHENMFWYRQDPGLGLRLIYFSYDVKMKEKGDIPEGYSVSREKKERFSLILESASTNQTSMYLCASSLRRLAQPQHFGDGTRLSIL.

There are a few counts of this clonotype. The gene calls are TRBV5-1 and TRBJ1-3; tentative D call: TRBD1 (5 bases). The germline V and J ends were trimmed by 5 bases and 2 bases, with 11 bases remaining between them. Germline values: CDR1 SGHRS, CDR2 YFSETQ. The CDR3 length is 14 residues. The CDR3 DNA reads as TGCGCCAGCAGTCAGGGCCCAGCTGGAAACACCATATATTTT. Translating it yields CASSQGPAGNTIYF.

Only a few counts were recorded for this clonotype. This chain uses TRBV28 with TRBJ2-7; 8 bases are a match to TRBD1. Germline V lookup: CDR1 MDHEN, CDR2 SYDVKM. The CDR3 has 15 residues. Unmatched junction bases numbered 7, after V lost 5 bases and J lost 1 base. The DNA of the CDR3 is TGTGCCAGCAGTAATATTCGGGACAGGTCCTACGAGCAGTACTTC. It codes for CASSNIRDRSYEQYF.

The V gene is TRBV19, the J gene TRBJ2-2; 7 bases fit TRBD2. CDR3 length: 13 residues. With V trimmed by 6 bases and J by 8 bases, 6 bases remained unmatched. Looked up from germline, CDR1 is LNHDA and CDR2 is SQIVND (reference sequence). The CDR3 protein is CASSRRGVGELFF. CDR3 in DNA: TGTGCCAGTAGCCGTCGGGGGGTAGGGGAGCTGTTTTTT. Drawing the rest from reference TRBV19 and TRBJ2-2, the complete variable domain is DGGITQSPKYLFRKEGQNVTLSCEQNLNHDAMYWYRQDPGQGLRLIYYSQIVNDFQKGDIAEGYSVSREKKESFPLTVTSAQKNPTAFYLCASSRRGVGELFFGEGSRLTVL.

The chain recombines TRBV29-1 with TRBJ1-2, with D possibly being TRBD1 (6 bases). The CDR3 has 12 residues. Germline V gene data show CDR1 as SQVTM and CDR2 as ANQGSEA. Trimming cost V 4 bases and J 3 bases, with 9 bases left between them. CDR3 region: CSVVSGDYGYTF. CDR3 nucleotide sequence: TGCAGCGTTGTGTCAGGGGACTATGGCTACACCTTC.

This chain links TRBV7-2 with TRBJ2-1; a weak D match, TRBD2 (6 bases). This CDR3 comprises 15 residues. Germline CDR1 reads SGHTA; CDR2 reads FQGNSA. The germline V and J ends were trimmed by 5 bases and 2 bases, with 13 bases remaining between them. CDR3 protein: CASSIASETYNEQFF. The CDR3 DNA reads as TGTGCCAGCAGCATCGCTAGCGAAACCTACAATGAGCAGTTCTTC.

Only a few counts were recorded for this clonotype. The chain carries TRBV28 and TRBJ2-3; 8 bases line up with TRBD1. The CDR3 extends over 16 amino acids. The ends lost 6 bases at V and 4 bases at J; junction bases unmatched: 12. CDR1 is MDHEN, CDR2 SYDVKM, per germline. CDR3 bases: TGTGCCAGCAGGACCGGACAGGGAAGCTTCTCAGATACGCAGTATTTT. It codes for CASRTGQGSFSDTQYF.

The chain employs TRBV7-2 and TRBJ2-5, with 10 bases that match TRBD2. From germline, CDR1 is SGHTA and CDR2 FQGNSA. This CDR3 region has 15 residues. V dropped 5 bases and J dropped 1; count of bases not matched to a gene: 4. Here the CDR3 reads CASSPLAGIQETQYF. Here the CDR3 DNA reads TGTGCCAGCAGCCCACTAGCGGGGATCCAAGAGACCCAGTACTTC.

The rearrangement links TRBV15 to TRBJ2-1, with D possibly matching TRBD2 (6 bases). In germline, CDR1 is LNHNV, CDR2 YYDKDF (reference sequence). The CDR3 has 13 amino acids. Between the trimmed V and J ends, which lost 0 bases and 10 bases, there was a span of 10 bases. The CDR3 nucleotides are TGTGCCACCAGCAGAGACGCGGCGGGGGAGCAGTTCTTC. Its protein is CATSRDAAGEQFF.

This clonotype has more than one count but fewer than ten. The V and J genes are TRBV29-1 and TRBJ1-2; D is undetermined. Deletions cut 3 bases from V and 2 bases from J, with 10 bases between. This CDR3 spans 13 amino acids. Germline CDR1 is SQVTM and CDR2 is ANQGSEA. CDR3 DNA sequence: TGCAGCGTTGATTTAGGCGGGAACTATGGCTACACCTTC. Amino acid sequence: CSVDLGGNYGYTF.

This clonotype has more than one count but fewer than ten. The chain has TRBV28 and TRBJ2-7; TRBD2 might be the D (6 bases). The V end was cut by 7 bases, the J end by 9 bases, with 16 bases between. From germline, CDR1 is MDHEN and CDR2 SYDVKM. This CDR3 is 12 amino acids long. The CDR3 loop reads CASTPGLLPQYF. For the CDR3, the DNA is TGTGCCAGCACTCCGGGACTTTTGCCGCAGTACTTC.

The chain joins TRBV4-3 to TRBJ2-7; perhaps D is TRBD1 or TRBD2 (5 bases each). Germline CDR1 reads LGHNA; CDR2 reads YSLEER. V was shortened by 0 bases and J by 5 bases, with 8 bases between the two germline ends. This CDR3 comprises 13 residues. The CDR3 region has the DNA TGCGCCAGCAGCCAAGATATGGGGGACGAGCAGTACTTC. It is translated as CASSQDMGDEQYF.

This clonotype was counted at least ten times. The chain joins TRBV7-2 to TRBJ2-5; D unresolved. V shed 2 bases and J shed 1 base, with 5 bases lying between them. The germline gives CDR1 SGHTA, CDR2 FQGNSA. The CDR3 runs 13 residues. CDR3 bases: TGTGCCAGCAGCTTATACACCCAAGAGACCCAGTACTTC. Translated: CASSLYTQETQYF.

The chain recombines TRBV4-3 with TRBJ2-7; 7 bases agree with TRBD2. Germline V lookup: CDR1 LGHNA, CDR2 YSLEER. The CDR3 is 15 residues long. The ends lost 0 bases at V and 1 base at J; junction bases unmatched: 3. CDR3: CASSQDRGESYEQYF. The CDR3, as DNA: TGCGCCAGCAGCCAAGATCGGGGGGAGTCCTACGAGCAGTACTTC.

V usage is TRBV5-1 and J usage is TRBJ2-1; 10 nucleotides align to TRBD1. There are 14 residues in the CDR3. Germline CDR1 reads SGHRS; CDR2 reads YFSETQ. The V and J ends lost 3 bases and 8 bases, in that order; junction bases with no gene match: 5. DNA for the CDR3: TGCGCCAGCAGCTCACGACAGGGGGCGGATGAGCAGTTCTTC. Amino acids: CASSSRQGADEQFF.